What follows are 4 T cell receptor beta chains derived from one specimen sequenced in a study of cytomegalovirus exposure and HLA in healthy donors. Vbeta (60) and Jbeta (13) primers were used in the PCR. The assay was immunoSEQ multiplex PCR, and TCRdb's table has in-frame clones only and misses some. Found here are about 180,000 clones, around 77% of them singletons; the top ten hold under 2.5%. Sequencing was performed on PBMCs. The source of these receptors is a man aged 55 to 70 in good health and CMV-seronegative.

CDR3 DNA: TGTGCCAGCAGACAAACGGGGAAAAACACCGGGGAGCTGTTTTTT. It codes for CASRQTGKNTGELFF. The chain recombines TRBV6-1 with TRBJ2-2; a possible D gene is TRBD2 (5 bases). Germline V gene lookup returns CDR1 MNHNS and CDR2 SASEGT. The CDR3 length is 15 residues. V lost 6 bases and J lost 2, with 13 bases in between.

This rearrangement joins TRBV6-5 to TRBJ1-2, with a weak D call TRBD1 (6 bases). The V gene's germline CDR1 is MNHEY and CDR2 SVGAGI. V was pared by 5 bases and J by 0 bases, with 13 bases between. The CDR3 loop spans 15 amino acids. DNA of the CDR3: TGTGCCAGCAGTGCTCTGGGGGCATCTAACTATGGCTACACCTTC. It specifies CASSALGASNYGYTF.

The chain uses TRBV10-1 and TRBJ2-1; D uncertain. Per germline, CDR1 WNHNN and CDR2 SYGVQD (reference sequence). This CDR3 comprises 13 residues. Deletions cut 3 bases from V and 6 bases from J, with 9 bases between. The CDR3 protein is CASSEVSGNEQFF. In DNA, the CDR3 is TGCGCCAGCAGTGAAGTTTCCGGCAATGAGCAGTTCTTC.

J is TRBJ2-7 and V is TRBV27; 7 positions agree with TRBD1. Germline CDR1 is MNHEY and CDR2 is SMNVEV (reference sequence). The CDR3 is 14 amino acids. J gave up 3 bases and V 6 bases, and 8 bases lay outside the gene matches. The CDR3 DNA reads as TGTGCCAGCAGCTTAGGGGGCATGGTCTACGAGCAGTACTTC. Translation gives CASSLGGMVYEQYF.